The 27 T cell receptor beta chains reported below all come from one sample, sequenced in a study of blood T cell repertoires in COVID-19. Generated by immunoSEQ multiplex PCR, the TCRdb table keeps only in-frame clones and is missing some. The top ten clones hold roughly 1.2% of a sample with about 110,000 clones, under 95% of them seen once. Material: peripheral blood. The receptors originated from a woman in her 30s with acute or convalescent COVID-19.

J is TRBJ2-1 and V is TRBV7-9; TRBD2 matches 15 bases. Trimming at V came to 5 bases and at J to 6 bases, leaving 8 bases not matched to a gene. The CDR3 covers 17 residues. Germline assignment: CDR1 SEHNR and CDR2 FQNEAQ (reference sequence). For the CDR3, the DNA is TGTGCCAGCAGCCTCCGGACTAGCGGGGGGGCTGCCAATGAGCAGTTCTTC. Amino acids: CASSLRTSGGAANEQFF.

V gene TRBV14 combines with J gene TRBJ2-2; no firm D call. This CDR3 comprises 15 residues. CDR1 is SGHDN, CDR2 FVKESK, per germline. V lost 4 bases and J 1 base, leaving 10 bases between the germline ends. The CDR3: CASSPLSRNTGELFF. The CDR3 DNA is TGTGCCAGCAGCCCTTTATCCAGGAACACCGGGGAGCTGTTTTTT.

The chain uses TRBV21-1 and TRBJ1-2. TRBV21-1 is a known pseudogene. The CDR3 is made up of 15 amino acids. The CDR3 DNA reads TGTGCCAGCAGCAAAGCGTGGGAGGTAAACTATGGCTACACCTTC. It specifies CASSKAWEVNYGYTF.

The CDR3 protein is CASSLWAGNTEAFF. Here the CDR3 DNA reads TGTGCCAGCAGCTTATGGGCAGGAAACACTGAAGCTTTCTTT. The J gene is TRBJ1-1, the V gene TRBV7-8; no clear D gene. Trimming stripped 2 bases from V and 2 bases from J, with 9 bases between. The CDR3 has 14 residues. Germline lookup yields CDR1 SGHVS and CDR2 FQNEAQ.

This chain uses TRBV18 with TRBJ2-1; the D is unclear. Looked up from germline, CDR1 is KGHSH and CDR2 is LQKENI. The V end was cut by 1 base, the J end by 4 bases, with 11 bases between. CDR3 length: 15 residues. DNA for the CDR3: TGTGCCAGCTCACCACTCGGGTCCGAGTACAATGAGCAGTTCTTC. Translation: CASSPLGSEYNEQFF.

V and J are TRBV10-3 and TRBJ1-1; TRBD1 matches 7 bases. Per germline, CDR1 ENHRY and CDR2 SYGVKD. This CDR3 has 14 residues. V lost 5 bases, J lost 5 bases, and 8 bases stayed unmatched. CDR3 residues: CAISNDREWTEAFF. In DNA, the CDR3 is TGTGCCATCAGTAACGACAGGGAATGGACTGAAGCTTTCTTT.

This clone has only one observation. The chain combines TRBV5-6 with TRBJ2-7; D possibly corresponds to TRBD1 (5 bases). Germline values: CDR1 SGHDT, CDR2 YYEEEE. The V gene lost 2 bases and the J gene lost 5 bases, with 14 bases spanning the gap. This CDR3 is built from 14 residues. The CDR3 sequence is CASSFGQGVHEQYF. For the CDR3, the DNA is TGTGCCAGCAGCTTCGGACAAGGAGTCCACGAGCAGTACTTC.

This chain uses TRBV29-1 with TRBJ1-4; 8 bases line up with TRBD1. The CDR3 runs to 14 residues. Germline loops: CDR1 SQVTM, CDR2 ANQGSEA. V was clipped by 6 bases and J by 8 bases; unmatched bases: 11. In DNA form, the CDR3 reads TGCAGCGTAGCGAAACAGGGGGATGGGGAAAAACTGTTTTTT. As protein: CSVAKQGDGEKLFF.

The V call is TRBV28, the J call TRBJ2-1; possibly TRBD2 for D (6 bases). The germline V gene has CDR1 MDHEN and CDR2 SYDVKM. The CDR3 consists of 16 residues. V shed 2 bases and J shed 8 bases, with 19 bases lying between them. The CDR3 protein is CASSLHVGRRVDEQFF. The CDR3 nucleotides are TGTGCCAGCAGTTTACATGTAGGCAGGAGGGTGGATGAGCAGTTCTTC.

The rearrangement joins TRBV7-8 to TRBJ1-5; 9 bases fit TRBD1. The CDR3 has 16 residues. The V gene's germline CDR1 is SGHVS and CDR2 FQNEAQ. The J segment lost 6 bases and the V segment lost 5 bases, leaving 11 bases of the junction unmatched. This CDR3 is CASSTTGGAWRQPQHF. In DNA form, the CDR3 reads TGTGCCAGCAGCACAACAGGGGGCGCGTGGCGTCAGCCCCAGCATTTT. The whole variable domain, remainder taken from reference TRBV7-8 and TRBJ1-5, is GAGVSQSPRYKVAKRGQDVALRCDPISGHVSLFWYQQALGQGPEFLTYFQNEAQLDKSGLPSDRFFAERPEGSVSTLKIQRTQQEDSAVYLCASSTTGGAWRQPQHFGDGTRLSIL.

The rearrangement joins TRBV11-1 to TRBJ1-4, with 9 bases fitting TRBD1. Per the germline V gene, CDR1 is SGHAT and CDR2 is FQDESV (reference sequence). This CDR3 contains 14 residues. J gave up 8 bases and V 5 bases, and 6 bases lay outside the gene matches. CDR3 sequence (DNA): TGTGCCAGCAGCATATCTACAGGGGGCGAAAAACTGTTTTTT. It yields the protein CASSISTGGEKLFF.

The chain combines TRBV5-1 with TRBJ2-3; 13 bases align to TRBD2. With 3 bases clipped from V and 2 bases from J, the junction kept 6 bases outside the gene matches. CDR3 length: 17 residues. Germline lookup yields CDR1 SGHRS and CDR2 YFSETQ. The CDR3 DNA follows: TGCGCCAGCAGCTCCCGACTAGCGGGGGGTGCCACAGATACGCAGTATTTT. It is translated as CASSSRLAGGATDTQYF.

The genes are TRBV7-6 and TRBJ2-3; D gene unclear. The CDR3 is 15 residues long. Trimming shortened V by 1 base and J by 0 bases, and 8 bases separated the two germline ends. Germline CDR1 and CDR2: SGHVS and FNYEAQ. The CDR3 loop is CASSLGSPSTDTQYF. Written as DNA, the CDR3 is TGTGCCAGCAGCTTAGGGAGCCCTAGCACAGATACGCAGTATTTT. The complete variable domain, with remaining parts taken from reference TRBV7-6 and TRBJ2-3, reads GAGVSQSPRYKVTKRGQDVALRCDPISGHVSLYWYRQALGQGPEFLTYFNYEAQQDKSGLPNDRFSAERPEGSISTLTIQRTEQRDSAMYRCASSLGSPSTDTQYFGPGTRLTVL.

The V call is TRBV3-1 (or the pseudogene TRBV3-2), the J call TRBJ1-5; the match to TRBD1 covers 7 bases. The CDR3 is 13 residues long. Germline CDR1 LGHDT, CDR2 YNNKEL (reference sequence). V trimming: 0 bases; J trimming: 10 bases; junction bases outside the gene matches: 3. CDR3 region: CASSQDDRAPQHF. CDR3 nucleotides: TGTGCCAGCAGCCAAGACGACAGGGCACCCCAGCATTTT.

This chain connects TRBV29-1 to TRBJ1-5; D not certain. Trimming cost V 4 bases and J 4 bases, with 14 bases left between them. The germline CDR1 and CDR2 sequences are SQVTM and ANQGSEA. The CDR3 covers 14 residues. The CDR3 loop reads CSVAETDLNQPQHF. The CDR3 DNA sequence: TGCAGCGTTGCGGAGACTGACCTTAATCAGCCCCAGCATTTT.

The J gene is TRBJ1-1, the V gene TRBV11-3; TRBD1 aligns across 7 bases. The CDR3 runs to 14 residues. V trimming: 5 bases; J trimming: 5 bases; junction bases outside the gene matches: 8. Germline assignment: CDR1 SGHNT and CDR2 YENEEA. The CDR3 DNA sequence: TGTGCCAGCAGCCCCGGGACAGCCCCGACTGAAGCTTTCTTT. Its protein product is CASSPGTAPTEAFF.

The DNA of the CDR3 is TGTGCCAGCAGCTTGGGAGGGGGCCGGGAGCTGTTTTTT. This encodes CASSLGGGRELFF. V is TRBV5-4 and J is TRBJ2-2, with 7 bases lining up with TRBD1. V trimming: 0 bases; J trimming: 9 bases; junction bases outside the gene matches: 2. This CDR3 region has 13 residues. Germline-derived CDR1 and CDR2 are SGHNT and YYREEE (reference sequence).

This rearrangement joins TRBV4-1 to TRBJ2-7, with 9 bases fitting TRBD1. This CDR3 has 14 residues. Germline V gene lookup returns CDR1 MGHRA and CDR2 YSYEKL. V was clipped by 4 bases and J by 2 bases; unmatched bases: 3. This chain's CDR3 is CASSPRDRAYEQYF. CDR3 DNA: TGCGCCAGCAGCCCCCGGGACAGGGCCTACGAGCAGTACTTC.

The V and J genes are TRBV10-3 and TRBJ1-2; D possibly corresponds to TRBD1 (6 bases). The CDR3 is 16 residues long. CDR1 and CDR2 (germline): ENHRY, SYGVKD. V was pared by 6 bases and J by 1 base, with 18 bases between. CDR3 residues: CAIRSGDKWDNYGYTF. The DNA of the CDR3 is TGTGCCATCAGGAGCGGGGACAAGTGGGATAACTATGGCTACACCTTC.

This chain connects TRBV27 to TRBJ1-1, with 7 nucleotides matching TRBD1. The CDR3 runs to 16 residues. CDR1 is MNHEY and CDR2 is SMNVEV in the germline V gene (reference sequence). The ends lost 6 bases at V and 3 bases at J; junction bases unmatched: 13. The CDR3 region has the DNA TGTGCCAGCAGCACCCGCACCGGGACAGACTACACTGAAGCTTTCTTT. Translation: CASSTRTGTDYTEAFF.

CDR3 nucleotide sequence: TGTGCCACCAGCAGACAGGGCACTAATGAAAAACTGTTTTTT. It encodes CATSRQGTNEKLFF. This chain connects TRBV15 to TRBJ1-4, with D possibly being TRBD1 (5 bases). Trimming removed 2 bases at V and 2 bases at J, with 6 bases between. Germline V gene sequence: CDR1 LNHNV, CDR2 YYDKDF (reference sequence). The CDR3 contains 14 residues. The variable domain in full, completed from reference TRBV15 and TRBJ1-4, reads DAMVIQNPRYQVTQFGKPVTLSCSQTLNHNVMYWYQQKSSQAPKLLFHYYDKDFNNEADTPDNFQSRRPNTSFCFLDIRSPGLGDTAMYLCATSRQGTNEKLFFGSGTQLSVL.

This chain connects TRBV7-8 to TRBJ1-5; possibly TRBD1 for D (5 bases). V was clipped by 3 bases and J by 4 bases, with 19 bases between them. The germline V gene has CDR1 SGHVS and CDR2 FQNEAQ. The CDR3 sequence is 17 residues long. CDR3: CASSLLPSPDRNQPQHF. The CDR3 DNA is TGTGCCAGCAGCTTGCTACCCTCCCCAGACAGAAATCAGCCCCAGCATTTT.

The V call is TRBV29-1, the J call TRBJ2-1, with 12 bases identical to TRBD2. This CDR3 comprises 16 residues. The V and J ends lost 4 bases and 4 bases, in that order; junction bases with no gene match: 8. Germline V gene sequence: CDR1 SQVTM, CDR2 ANQGSEA. The CDR3 sequence: CSVGVGTSGGYNEQFF. The CDR3 coding sequence is TGCAGCGTTGGAGTGGGAACTAGCGGGGGGTACAATGAGCAGTTCTTC.

This clone came up once. This chain links TRBV5-8 with TRBJ2-5; D is tentatively TRBD1 or TRBD2 (6 bases each). Trimming removed 4 bases from V and 5 bases from J, with 12 bases in between. The germline CDR1 and CDR2 sequences are SGHTS and YDEGEE. This CDR3 comprises 13 residues. CDR3 in amino acids: CASSMGGWETQYF. CDR3 coding DNA: TGTGCCAGCAGCATGGGGGGCTGGGAGACCCAGTACTTC.

This rearrangement joins TRBV2 to TRBJ1-1; D gene unclear. Deletions cut 5 bases from V and 7 bases from J, with 17 bases between. The CDR3 is 14 residues long. From germline, CDR1 is SNHLY and CDR2 FYNNEI. This chain's CDR3 is CASSPPSVEVEAFF. In DNA form, the CDR3 reads TGTGCCAGCAGTCCCCCATCAGTAGAGGTTGAAGCTTTCTTT.

This clone was picked up a small number of times. The V call is TRBV11-2, the J call TRBJ1-2, with 12 positions matching TRBD1. The CDR3 spans 16 residues. CDR1 and CDR2 (germline): SGHAT, FQNNGV. Losses at the gene ends were 6 bases for V and 5 bases for J; bases not matched to a gene: 10. CDR3 DNA: TGTGCCAGCAGTCGAGGACGGGACAGGGGGCTATATGGCTACACCTTC. This gives the protein CASSRGRDRGLYGYTF.

V and J are TRBV7-2 and TRBJ2-7, with 7 bases lining up with TRBD1. Per germline, CDR1 SGHTA and CDR2 FQGNSA. CDR3 length: 15 residues. J lost 2 bases, V lost 1 base, and 5 bases had no gene match. The CDR3 nucleotides read TGTGCCAGCAGCTTAGATTCAGGGGGAGCCTACGAGCAGTACTTC. Translation: CASSLDSGGAYEQYF.